This TCR beta chain was sequenced in a study of control samples from healthy donors and cancer patients. Trimming removed 4 bases from V and 4 bases from J, with 18 bases in between. The CDR3 has 15 residues. Germline CDR1 is SGHDT and CDR2 is YYEEEE. Libraries were prepared by immunoSEQ multiplex PCR; TCRdb keeps only in-frame clonotypes and omits some of them. The sample records about 55,000 clones, 90% to 97% being singletons. The chain joins TRBV5-6 to TRBJ2-7; possible D gene TRBD1, 5 bases. The sequence was obtained from a woman aged 18-29 years in good health. Sequenced material: blood. The CDR3 region has the DNA TGTGCCAGCAGCGACACAGGATCCCTTAGGTACGAGCAGTACTTC. This sequence encodes CASSDTGSLRYEQYF.